The clone carrying this TCR beta chain was observed a single time. Its antigen is still unknown. In the source study's methods: It was from CDR3 differences across clinicopathological groups that a distant-metastasis classifier for papillary thyroid cancer was built. Using MiXCR, TCRdb re-called clones from the PCR reads. V and J calls and clone size were set by TCRdb, not the authors. The table includes 20,000 or so clones, roughly 9.7% detected once. Thyroid surgery took place with no prior treatment in any patient. These data belong to a study of metastatic and nonmetastatic thyroid tumors. Study information: Where malignant and benign thyroid patients were concerned, repertoires were compared across blood and tumor or nodule tissue. Study-level results: The reported finding was significantly higher TCR beta diversity in malignant thyroid tumors relative to benign nodules, in blood and tumor.

The V and J ends lost 4 bases and 3 bases respectively, with 14 bases between them. The CDR3 sequence is 14 residues long. Germline-derived CDR1 and CDR2 are SGHRS and YFSETQ. The sequence was collected from a female donor with papillary thyroid cancer or a benign thyroid nodule (not recorded which). Some clones in this sample may be carry-over from other donors' samples. J is TRBJ2-7 and V is TRBV5-1, with D possibly matching TRBD2 (5 bases). Material for sequencing was blood. In DNA form, the CDR3 reads TGCGCCAGCAGCGAGCTAGCCCTCAGCTACGAGCAGTACTTC. It specifies CASSELALSYEQYF.